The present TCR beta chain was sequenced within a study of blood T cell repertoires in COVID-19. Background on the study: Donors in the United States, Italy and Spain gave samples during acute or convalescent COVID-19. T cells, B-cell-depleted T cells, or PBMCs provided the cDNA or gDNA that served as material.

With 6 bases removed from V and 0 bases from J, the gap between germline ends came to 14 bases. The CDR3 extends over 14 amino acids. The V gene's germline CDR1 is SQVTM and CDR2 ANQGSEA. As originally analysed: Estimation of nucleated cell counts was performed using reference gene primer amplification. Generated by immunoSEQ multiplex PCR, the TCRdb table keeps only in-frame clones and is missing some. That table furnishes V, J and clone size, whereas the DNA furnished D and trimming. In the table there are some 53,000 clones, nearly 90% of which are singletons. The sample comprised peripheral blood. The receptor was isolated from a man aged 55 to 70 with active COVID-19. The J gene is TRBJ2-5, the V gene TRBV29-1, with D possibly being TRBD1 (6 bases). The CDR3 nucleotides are TGCAGCGTGGCCCTAGGACAGTACCAAGAGACCCAGTACTTC. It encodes CSVALGQYQETQYF.